The 17 T cell receptor beta chains below come from one sample, sequenced in a study of early T cells in non-severe SARS-CoV-2 infection. TCRdb ran MiXCR on the 5' RACE reads and lists one entry per CDR3 protein. The sample contains tens of thousands of distinct CDR3 sequences, 4.9% of which appear only once. The sequencing input was whole blood. These receptor sequences come from an adult who was a healthcare worker with PCR-confirmed SARS-CoV-2 infection or an uninfected control (not recorded which).

This clonotype was detected only a few times. The rearrangement joins TRBV14 to TRBJ2-7, with 8 bases identical to TRBD2. Germline CDR1 reads SGHDN; CDR2 reads FVKESK. Trimming at V came to 4 bases and at J to 0 bases, leaving 11 bases not matched to a gene. The CDR3 loop spans 17 amino acids. The CDR3: CASSPRGSGKLSYEQYF. As DNA, the CDR3 is TGTGCCAGCAGCCCCCGAGGTAGCGGGAAGCTCTCCTACGAGCAGTACTTC.

This clonotype was seen repeatedly, ten times or more. DNA for the CDR3: TGTGCCACCAGCAGGGGAACAGGGGTCTCCTACGAGCAGTACTTC. This gives the protein CATSRGTGVSYEQYF. J is TRBJ2-7 and V is TRBV15; TRBD1 aligns across 7 bases. The germline gives CDR1 LNHNV, CDR2 YYDKDF (reference sequence). The CDR3 runs 15 residues. The V segment lost 3 bases and the J segment 0 bases; nucleotides outside the gene matches: 5. The whole variable domain, remainder taken from reference TRBV15 and TRBJ2-7, is DAMVIQNPRYQVTQFGKPVTLSCSQTLNHNVMYWYQQKSSQAPKLLFHYYDKDFNNEADTPDNFQSRRPNTSFCFLDIRSPGLGDTAMYLCATSRGTGVSYEQYFGPGTRLTVT.

A single count supports this clonotype. A much larger clone is a single base away; this may be a read error. This chain joins TRBV9 and TRBJ2-2, with D possibly TRBD1 on 7 matching bases. V lost 4 bases and J 2 bases, leaving 12 bases between the germline ends. The CDR3 covers 15 residues. Germline loops: CDR1 SGDLS, CDR2 YYNGEE. The chain's CDR3 is CASSPGDSNTGELFF. In nucleotides, the CDR3 is TGTGCCAGCAGCCCGGGGGACAGCAACACCGGGGAGCTGTTTTTT.

This clonotype occurred many times. The CDR3 is CASSSPAGLDTEAFF. The CDR3 DNA reads TGTGCCAGCAGCTCCCCCGCGGGACTTGACACTGAAGCTTTCTTT. The rearrangement joins TRBV7-9 to TRBJ1-1; D is perhaps TRBD1 (5 bases). Germline values: CDR1 SEHNR, CDR2 FQNEAQ (reference sequence). V was cut by 4 bases and J by 3 bases, with 15 bases left in between. The CDR3 length is 15 residues. Together with reference TRBV7-9 and TRBJ1-1, the CDR3 gives the full variable domain: DTGVSQNPRHKITKRGQNVTFRCDPISEHNRLYWYRQTLGQGPEFLTYFQNEAQLEKSRLLSDRFSAERPKGSFSTLEIQRTEQGDSAMYLCASSSPAGLDTEAFFGQGTRLTVV.

This clonotype was seen more than once but under ten times. The chain couples TRBV7-2 to TRBJ2-5; D remains ambiguous. V lost 0 bases, J lost 5 bases, and 7 bases lay in between. The CDR3 totals 13 residues. The germline CDR1 and CDR2 sequences are SGHTA and FQGNSA. The DNA of the CDR3 is TGTGCCAGCAGCTTAGCGGGTCGGGAGACCCAGTACTTC. This sequence encodes CASSLAGRETQYF.

Regarding this clonotype: This may arise from a read error, as a much more abundant clone is one base away. The chain has TRBV6-2 or TRBV6-3 and TRBJ2-1, with a tentative D call TRBD2 (6 bases). This CDR3 contains 11 residues. Germline V CDR1 and CDR2: MNHEY, SVGEGT. CDR3 amino acids: CASSYWGERFF. The CDR3 coding sequence is TGTGCCAGCAGTTACTGGGGGGAGCGGTTCTTC.

This clonotype appeared many times. This chain joins TRBV21-1 and TRBJ1-2; the listed D gene, TRBD1, was not tested against the DNA. TRBV21-1 is recorded as a pseudogene. The CDR3 runs 17 residues. The CDR3 loop reads CASSKSPGQGRRYGYTF. The CDR3 DNA reads as TGTGCCAGCAGCAAAAGCCCCGGACAGGGGAGACGCTATGGCTACACCTTC.

This clonotype was seen many times. V usage is TRBV28 and J usage is TRBJ2-5; D gene uncertain. CDR1 is MDHEN and CDR2 is SYDVKM in the germline V gene. This CDR3 has 10 residues. Deletions cut 10 bases from V and 5 bases from J, with 8 bases between. CDR3: CAIPRETQYF. The CDR3, as DNA: TGTGCCATCCCCCGTGAGACCCAGTACTTC.

This clonotype was recorded at least ten times. The chain combines TRBV6-5 with TRBJ1-1; D uncertain. The CDR3 contains 15 residues. The germline V gene has CDR1 MNHEY and CDR2 SVGAGI. Trimming stripped 0 bases from V and 1 base from J, with 9 bases between. The CDR3 sequence: CASSYSSSGNTEAFF. The CDR3 nucleotides read TGTGCCAGCAGTTACTCTAGCAGTGGGAACACTGAAGCTTTCTTT.

This clonotype was seen many times. The V call is TRBV12-3 or TRBV12-4, the J call TRBJ2-2; D is perhaps TRBD2 (5 bases). Trimming stripped 6 bases from V and 5 bases from J, with 13 bases between. This CDR3 comprises 14 residues. This chain's CDR3 is CASRARVGTGELFF. CDR3 DNA: TGTGCCAGCAGGGCGAGGGTGGGGACCGGGGAGCTGTTTTTT.

The J gene is TRBJ1-1, the V gene TRBV5-1; 8 nucleotides match TRBD1. CDR1 and CDR2 (germline): SGHRS, YFSETQ. This CDR3 contains 14 residues. V trimming: 2 bases; J trimming: 4 bases; junction bases outside the gene matches: 4. CDR3 sequence reads: CASSLWTGSTEAFF. The DNA of the CDR3 is TGCGCCAGCAGCTTATGGACAGGGAGCACTGAAGCTTTCTTT. Using reference TRBV5-1 and TRBJ1-1 for the parts outside the CDR3, the full variable domain is KAGVTQTPRYLIKTRGQQVTLSCSPISGHRSVSWYQQTPGQGLQFLFEYFSETQRNKGNFPGRFSGRQFSNSRSEMNVSTLELGDSALYLCASSLWTGSTEAFFGQGTRLTVV.

The CDR3 DNA reads TGTGCCAGCTCACGGGAGTACGAGCAGTACTTC. Translating it yields CASSREYEQYF. This sequence joins TRBV18 and TRBJ2-7; the D gene is possibly TRBD2 (5 bases). The V end was cut by 4 bases, the J end by 4 bases, with 5 bases between. This CDR3 has 11 residues. CDR1 is KGHSH and CDR2 is LQKENI in the germline V gene.

Ten or more counts support this clonotype. This chain uses TRBV7-9 with TRBJ2-7; 7 positions agree with TRBD2. The V gene's germline CDR1 is SEHNR and CDR2 FQNEAQ (reference sequence). Trimming at V came to 4 bases and at J to 4 bases, leaving 13 bases not matched to a gene. The CDR3 spans 16 residues. CDR3 region: CASSSLEAGVWYEQYF. The CDR3 region has the DNA TGTGCCAGCAGCTCCTTGGAGGCGGGAGTATGGTACGAGCAGTACTTC.

The rearrangement uses TRBV6-1 and TRBJ1-2, with D unclear. There are 16 residues in the CDR3. V was clipped by 3 bases and J by 2 bases, with 16 bases between them. Germline-derived CDR1 and CDR2 are MNHNS and SASEGT. DNA of the CDR3: TGTGCCAGCAGTGATAGTGGAGGGATCTTAAACTATGGCTACACCTTC. Amino acid sequence: CASSDSGGILNYGYTF.

This clonotype was recorded a few times. The J gene is TRBJ1-2, the V gene TRBV7-3; 7 bases map to TRBD1. With 1 base clipped from V and 6 bases from J, the junction kept 14 bases outside the gene matches. CDR3 size: 17 residues. In germline, CDR1 is SGHTA, CDR2 FQGTGA. The chain's CDR3 is CASSLIVGGALWNGYTF. The DNA of the CDR3 is TGTGCCAGCAGCTTAATCGTAGGGGGCGCGTTGTGGAATGGCTACACCTTC. Together with reference TRBV7-3 and TRBJ1-2, the CDR3 gives the full variable domain: GAGVSQTPSNKVTEKGKYVELRCDPISGHTALYWYRQSLGQGPEFLIYFQGTGAADDSGLPNDRFFAVRPEGSVSTLKIQRTERGDSAVYLCASSLIVGGALWNGYTFGSGTRLTVV.

The chain is built from TRBV5-1 and TRBJ2-7; 8 nucleotides agree with TRBD1. Trimming at V came to 5 bases and at J to 5 bases, leaving 9 bases not matched to a gene. The CDR3 consists of 14 residues. CDR1 is SGHRS and CDR2 is YFSETQ in the germline V gene. CDR3 residues: CASSHTGGDDEQYF. The CDR3 DNA sequence: TGCGCCAGCAGTCATACAGGGGGAGATGACGAGCAGTACTTC.

This clonotype was observed a handful of times. The genes are TRBV20-1 and TRBJ2-7; 9 bases match TRBD2. CDR3 length: 14 residues. The junction had 10 bases not matched to a gene; V was cut back by 6 bases and J by 4 bases. Germline V gene sequence: CDR1 DFQATT, CDR2 SNEGSKA (reference sequence). CDR3 region: CSADLAGETYEQYF. The DNA for the CDR3 is TGCAGTGCCGACTTAGCGGGAGAGACGTACGAGCAGTACTTC.